Listed below are T cell receptor beta chains from one sample, sequenced in a study of blood T cell repertoires in COVID-19. Clones were read by immunoSEQ multiplex PCR, and TCRdb kept only the in-frame ones, dropping some. The profile shows about 370,000 clones, about 89% of them singletons. The sample taken for sequencing was peripheral blood. Receptors were obtained from a woman in her thirties with COVID-19, enrolled during active disease. Each CDR3 is given with its conserved first and last residue. A D gene is named only where the DNA matches it firmly. Some rows mark clone size as missing; the rest say once, few, many or name a class of expanded clone.

TRBD1 TRBJ2-2 TRBV18 . CASSPGQASTIPGELFF TGTGCCAGCTCACCGGGACAGGCCTCAACCATCCCCGGGGAGCTGTTTTTT
TRBD1 TRBJ2-1 TRBV19 few CASSMDRVGNEQFF TGTGCCAGTAGTATGGACAGGGTGGGCAATGAGCAGTTCTTC
TRBD2 TRBJ2-4 TRBV24-1 . CATSDLLVLAGGENIQYF TGTGCCACCAGTGATTTGCTGGTACTAGCGGGAGGTGAAAACATTCAGTACTTC
TRBD2 TRBJ2-2 TRBV19 . CASSLGSGAGVVRGELFF TGTGCCAGTAGCCTAGGATCCGGGGCGGGGGTAGTGCGCGGGGAGCTGTTTTTT
. TRBJ1-6 TRBV30 many CAWSVPDSWGNSPLHF TGTGCCTGGAGTGTACCGGACAGTTGGGGCAATTCACCCCTCCACTTT
TRBD2 TRBJ2-2 TRBV7-2 . CASRRTGGRYTGELFF TGTGCCAGCAGGAGGACGGGGGGTCGGTACACCGGGGAGCTGTTTTTT
. TRBJ1-2 TRBV6-5 few CASSSYTGNYGYTF TGTGCCAGCAGTAGTTATACAGGGAACTATGGCTACACCTTC
. TRBJ1-3 TRBV7-6 . CASSRRPPESSGNTIYF TGTGCCAGCAGCCGCCGCCCCCCGGAGAGCTCTGGAAACACCATATATTTT
TRBD1 TRBJ2-3 TRBV6-5 . CASSIRDRESDTQYF TGTGCCAGCAGTATACGGGACAGGGAGTCTGATACGCAGTATTTT
TRBD1 TRBJ2-2 TRBV6-5 once CASSRTGDGGELFF TGTGCCAGCAGTCGGACAGGGGACGGCGGGGAGCTGTTTTTT
. TRBJ2-3 TRBV7-2 . CASSFKRPTDTQYF TGTGCCAGCAGTTTTAAGCGGCCCACAGATACGCAGTATTTT
TRBD1 TRBJ1-1 TRBV6-5 . CASNRQGADTEAFF TGTGCCAGCAACCGACAGGGGGCTGACACTGAAGCTTTCTTT
TRBD1 TRBJ1-5 TRBV3-1/TRBV3-2 few CASSRQRDSSPQHF TGTGCCAGCAGCCGCCAACGGGACAGCTCGCCCCAGCATTTT
. TRBJ1-1 TRBV7-2 . CASSLELAGSTEAFF TGTGCCAGCAGCTTAGAGTTGGCGGGTTCCACTGAAGCTTTCTTT
. TRBJ2-1 TRBV5-5 . CASSQINRNRQFF TGTGCCAGCAGCCAAATAAACAGGAATCGGCAGTTCTTC
. TRBJ1-6 TRBV10-3 . CAISESRGGSYNSPLHF TGTGCCATCAGTGAGTCCCGTGGAGGCTCCTATAATTCACCCCTCCACTTT
. TRBJ1-1 TRBV29-1 . CSARGVLNTEAFF TGCAGCGCCCGGGGGGTCCTGAACACTGAAGCTTTCTTT
. TRBJ2-1 TRBV5-1 . CASSPARNEQFF TGCGCCAGCAGCCCGGCCAGGAATGAGCAGTTCTTC
TRBD2 TRBJ2-1 TRBV5-7 . CASSLTVTSGTYNEQFF TGTGCCAGCAGCTTGACGGTAACTAGCGGGACCTACAATGAGCAGTTCTTC
. TRBJ2-7 TRBV9 . CASSAKQGSSYEQYF TGTGCCAGCAGCGCCAAACAGGGTAGCTCCTACGAGCAGTACTTC
TRBD2 TRBJ2-2 TRBV5-1 few CASSPGLAGIYTGELFF TGCGCCAGCAGCCCAGGACTAGCGGGAATATACACCGGGGAGCTGTTTTTT
. TRBJ1-3 TRBV27 . CASSLAGSGNTIYF TGTGCCAGCAGTTTAGCAGGTTCTGGAAACACCATATATTTT
TRBD1 TRBJ2-7 TRBV7-8 . CASRPGQGAYEQYF TGTGCCAGCAGACCGGGACAGGGGGCTTACGAGCAGTACTTC
. TRBJ2-2 TRBV24-1 . CATSPPAGLNTGELFF TGTGCCACCAGTCCCCCGGCAGGTTTGAACACCGGGGAGCTGTTTTTT
. TRBJ2-3 TRBV3-1/TRBV3-2 . CASSHTDTQYF TGTGCCAGCAGTCACACAGATACGCAGTATTTT
. TRBJ1-2 TRBV28 . CASSLWFRGVRFYTF TGTGCCAGCAGTTTATGGTTCAGGGGCGTAAGGTTCTACACCTTC
TRBD1 TRBJ1-6 TRBV5-4 . CASSLDRVGHSPLHF TGTGCCAGCAGCCTAGACAGGGTCGGACACTCACCCCTCCACTTT
. TRBJ1-1 TRBV6-6 . CASSYDSYMNTEAFF TGTGCCAGCAGTTACGACAGCTACATGAACACTGAAGCTTTCTTT
TRBD2 TRBJ2-3 TRBV13 . CASTHRGGSTDTQYF TGTGCCAGCACCCACCGGGGGGGGAGCACAGATACGCAGTATTTT
. TRBJ1-5 TRBV11-2 . CASSPGGSNQPQHF TGTGCCAGCAGCCCCGGAGGTAGCAATCAGCCCCAGCATTTT
. TRBJ1-4 TRBV28 . CASSLAGNNEKLFF TGTGCCAGCAGTTTGGCAGGAAACAATGAAAAACTGTTTTTT
TRBD1 TRBJ2-1 TRBV18 . CASSPGTGGVNEQFF TGTGCCAGCTCACCCGGGACAGGGGGGGTAAATGAGCAGTTCTTC
. TRBJ1-5 TRBV9 . CASSVGGGGNQPQHF TGTGCCAGCAGCGTAGGAGGGGGTGGCAATCAGCCCCAGCATTTT
TRBD2 TRBJ2-3 TRBV5-1 . CASSSAGLAGGPITDTQYF TGCGCCAGCAGCTCCGCGGGACTAGCGGGGGGGCCAATAACAGATACGCAGTATTTT
. TRBJ2-3 TRBV30 . CAWNTGPTDTQYF TGTGCCTGGAACACAGGGCCCACAGATACGCAGTATTTT
TRBD1 TRBJ2-3 TRBV9 . CASSARQGSDTQYF TGTGCCAGCAGCGCCAGACAGGGCTCGGATACGCAGTATTTT
TRBD2 TRBJ2-3 TRBV3-1/TRBV3-2 once CASSQDVGGGPPDTQYF TGTGCCAGCAGCCAGGACGTCGGGGGGGGACCGCCAGATACGCAGTATTTT
TRBD2 TRBJ2-3 TRBV6-2/TRBV6-3 . CASSNGLAGVSAGDTQYF TGTGCCAGCAGTAATGGACTAGCGGGAGTCTCTGCGGGGGATACGCAGTATTTT
TRBD2 TRBJ2-3 TRBV7-9 . CASSLSGPPSDTQYF TGTGCCAGCAGCCTTAGCGGGCCCCCCTCCGATACGCAGTATTTT
TRBD2 TRBJ2-1 TRBV24-1 . CATSDPQLAGGQGRFF TGTGCCACCAGTGATCCACAACTAGCGGGGGGGCAAGGCAGGTTCTTC
. TRBJ2-1 TRBV6-4 . CASSDSGTRTYNEQFF TGTGCCAGCAGTGACTCGGGGACAAGAACTTACAATGAGCAGTTCTTC
TRBD1 TRBJ2-7 TRBV28 . CASSFVGQGVEHEQYF TGTGCCAGCAGTTTCGTTGGACAGGGCGTTGAGCACGAGCAGTACTTC
. TRBJ2-5 TRBV27 . CASSPQGIRETQYF TGTGCCAGCAGCCCGCAGGGAATCCGAGAGACCCAGTACTTC
TRBD1 TRBJ2-2 TRBV29-1 once CSVRGTGTVNTGELFF TGCAGCGTTAGAGGGACCGGGACAGTGAACACCGGGGAGCTGTTTTTT
. TRBJ1-1 TRBV5-1 . CASSFQQGEGFTEAFF TGCGCCAGCAGCTTCCAACAAGGGGAGGGTTTCACTGAAGCTTTCTTT
. TRBJ1-2 TRBV4-1 . CASSQPPRGSNYGYTF TGCGCCAGCAGCCAACCCCCCCGAGGGTCTAACTATGGCTACACCTTC
TRBD2 TRBJ2-5 TRBV20-1 . CSASGSRGGLVETQYF TGCAGTGCTAGTGGTTCGCGGGGGGGCTTGGTAGAGACCCAGTACTTC